This T cell receptor (beta chain) was sequenced for a study of a mutant IDH1 vaccine in newly diagnosed glioma. The time point denotes: week 5, during vaccination. Topical imiquimod was applied with each vaccine dose, which held 300 ug of mutant IDH1 20-mer peptide. The protocol was immunoSEQ multiplex PCR, while the TCRdb copy is restricted to in-frame clones and leaves out a portion. In the table there are almost 30,000 clones, around 87% of which are singletons. For this clone: Antigen: not known.

The CDR3 totals 13 residues. V lost 10 bases to trimming and J lost 4 bases; unmatched junction nucleotides: 5. Germline CDR1 SGHTA, CDR2 FQGNSA. The TCR originated in a woman aged 40 to 49 with glioma. Some clones in this sample may be carry-over from other donors' samples. This chain connects TRBV7-2 to TRBJ2-2, with 8 bases lining up with TRBD1. Specimen: peripheral blood mononuclear cells (PBMCs), collected from a glioma patient whose treatment included an IDH1 peptide vaccine. CDR3: CAIRGRGTGELFF. In DNA, the CDR3 is TGTGCCATCAGGGGGCGCGGCACCGGGGAGCTGTTTTTT.